The text below deals with one TCR beta chain. Its matching antigen is unknown. Using the 5' RACE reads, TCRdb records one entry per CDR3 protein without DNA. The sample data list 200,000 to 300,000 distinct CDR3 sequences. This sample was included in a study of T cells expressing NK-cell markers. Study-wide points: In a few donors, dominant clonotypes made up about 25-65% of CD3+CD56-NKG2C+ cells.

Germline CDR1 and CDR2: SGHAT and FQNNGV. The CDR3 sequence is 18 residues long. This chain uses TRBV11-2 with TRBJ2-1; TCRdb gives TRBD2 as the D gene, but with no DNA this cannot be confirmed. This clonotype originated in a man between 18 and 29 years old in good health. Input material: blood T cells: a sorted CD56 or NKG2C T cell subset, CD4+ or CD8+ T cells, or bulk PBMC T cells (not recorded which). CDR3 sequence reads: CASSSNTGTSWRVNEQFF.